The 25 T cell receptor beta chains in this list originate from one sample, sequenced in a study of cytomegalovirus exposure and HLA in healthy donors. The primer mix had 60 Vbeta and 13 Jbeta primers. Sequencing used immunoSEQ multiplex PCR; TCRdb keeps in-frame clones, though not all of them. The sample contains some 180,000 clones, approximately 70% of which appear only once. Sequencing was done on a sample of PBMCs. The receptors stem from a woman aged 25 to 39 in good health and CMV-seronegative.

This chain connects TRBV30 to TRBJ1-2, with 7 bases matching TRBD1. The CDR3 consists of 14 residues. Germline V gene lookup returns CDR1 GTSNPN and CDR2 SVGIG (reference sequence). Trimming cost V 5 bases and J 0 bases; bases outside gene matches: 6. The CDR3, as DNA: TGTGCCTGGGCCTGGACAGGAACTAACTATGGCTACACCTTC. The encoded protein is CAWAWTGTNYGYTF.

The J gene is TRBJ2-7, the V gene TRBV7-9; no definite D call. The CDR3 has 14 amino acids. CDR1 is SEHNR and CDR2 is FQNEAQ in the germline V gene (reference sequence). With 1 base removed from V and 6 bases from J, the gap between germline ends came to 13 bases. In DNA form, the CDR3 reads TGTGCCAGCAGCTTAGGAGAGTGGTCGGGCGAGCAGTACTTC. Protein: CASSLGEWSGEQYF. Full variable domain (rest looked up from reference TRBV7-9 and TRBJ2-7): DTGVSQNPRHKITKRGQNVTFRCDPISEHNRLYWYRQTLGQGPEFLTYFQNEAQLEKSRLLSDRFSAERPKGSFSTLEIQRTEQGDSAMYLCASSLGEWSGEQYFGPGTRLTVT.

In DNA, the CDR3 is TGTGCCAGCAGCCGGGTCGGGGGGAATGGTCGAGAGACCCAGTACTTC. Protein product: CASSRVGGNGRETQYF. The chain uses TRBV7-7 and TRBJ2-5; 7 bases align to TRBD2. The CDR3 runs 16 residues. V dropped 5 bases and J dropped 4; count of bases not matched to a gene: 13. CDR1 and CDR2 (germline): SSHAT, FNYEAQ (reference sequence).

The chain couples TRBV7-9 to TRBJ2-7; weak D call: TRBD1 (6 bases). V was trimmed by 6 bases and J by 2 bases, leaving 17 bases between them. The V gene's germline CDR1 is SEHNR and CDR2 FQNEAQ (reference sequence). The CDR3 loop spans 15 amino acids. CDR3 bases: TGTGCCAGCAGACCTAGCTGGGGGCTCGCCTACGAGCAGTACTTC. Amino acids: CASRPSWGLAYEQYF.

Here the CDR3 DNA reads TGTGCCAGCAGCTTCGGGGGGGAGGGAGGCTCGGACGAGCAGTACTTC. Its protein is CASSFGGEGGSDEQYF. This chain uses TRBV5-4 with TRBJ2-7; 8 nucleotides match TRBD2. After removal of 2 bases from V and 5 bases from J, the junction contained 12 bases not matched to a gene. This CDR3 has 16 amino acids. Per germline, CDR1 SGHNT and CDR2 YYREEE (reference sequence).

The chain joins TRBV28 to TRBJ1-2, with 7 bases that match TRBD1. Germline V gene lookup returns CDR1 MDHEN and CDR2 SYDVKM. This CDR3 has 14 residues. J was trimmed by 6 bases and V by 10 bases; bases with no gene match: 14. The CDR3 DNA reads as TGTGCCACCCCCGGGACAGTCAGGACAGATGGCTACACCTTC. It is translated as CATPGTVRTDGYTF.

This sequence joins TRBV18 and TRBJ2-1; D gene ambiguous. Germline V CDR1 and CDR2: KGHSH, LQKENI. CDR3 size: 17 residues. Trimming took 0 bases from V and 1 from J, leaving 13 bases between them. CDR3 DNA sequence: TGTGCCAGCTCACCACCCCCCGGGTTTAGGTCCTACAATGAGCAGTTCTTC. Translated: CASSPPPGFRSYNEQFF.

This rearrangement joins TRBV2 to TRBJ1-4; possible D gene TRBD1, 6 bases. Trimming removed 7 bases at V and 6 bases at J, with 15 bases between. Germline loops: CDR1 SNHLY, CDR2 FYNNEI. CDR3 length: 14 amino acids. The CDR3 is CASKPGVVHEKLFF. DNA for the CDR3: TGTGCCAGCAAGCCAGGGGTCGTACATGAAAAACTGTTTTTT.

J is TRBJ1-1 and V is TRBV9, with 7 bases fitting TRBD1. The CDR3 totals 15 residues. Trimming removed 3 bases from V and 0 bases from J; junction bases left unmatched: 5. From germline, CDR1 is SGDLS and CDR2 YYNGEE. The CDR3 spells CASSALGTVNTEAFF. In nucleotides, the CDR3 is TGTGCCAGCAGCGCCCTGGGGACAGTGAACACTGAAGCTTTCTTT. The full variable domain, in which reference TRBV9 and TRBJ1-1 provide the parts outside the CDR3, is DSGVTQTPKHLITATGQRVTLRCSPRSGDLSVYWYQQSLDQGLQFLIQYYNGEERAKGNILERFSAQQFPDLHSELNLSSLELGDSALYFCASSALGTVNTEAFFGQGTRLTVV.

The chain is built from TRBV18 and TRBJ2-7, with D possibly being TRBD1 (5 bases). Trimming left V 3 bases short and J 2 bases short, with 17 bases between. This CDR3 contains 16 residues. Looked up from germline, CDR1 is KGHSH and CDR2 is LQKENI. CDR3 DNA sequence: TGTGCCAGCTCACCCGCCGACAGAGTCCGACCCTACGAGCAGTACTTC. It yields the protein CASSPADRVRPYEQYF.

This chain links TRBV4-2 with TRBJ1-4, with no clear D. V lost 1 base and J 4 bases, leaving 7 bases between the germline ends. Germline CDR1 is LGHNA and CDR2 is YNFKEQ. The length of the CDR3 is 14 residues. The CDR3 sequence: CASSQASLNEKLFF. The CDR3 region has the DNA TGTGCCAGCAGCCAAGCATCACTTAATGAAAAACTGTTTTTT.

The chain carries TRBV6-5 and TRBJ2-7, with D possibly matching TRBD1 (5 bases). Between the trimmed V and J ends, which lost 5 bases and 2 bases, there was a span of 13 bases. This CDR3 comprises 14 residues. Germline values: CDR1 MNHEY, CDR2 SVGAGI. The CDR3 nucleotides read TGTGCCAGCAGTCGCCAGACAGAAACCTACGAGCAGTACTTC. This translates into CASSRQTETYEQYF.

This chain joins TRBV7-3 and TRBJ2-2; maybe TRBD1 (6 bases). The CDR3 covers 14 residues. In germline, CDR1 is SGHTA, CDR2 FQGTGA. Trimming stripped 3 bases from V and 5 bases from J, with 10 bases between. CDR3 sequence: CASSFTRGTGELFF. As DNA, the CDR3 is TGTGCCAGCAGCTTTACCAGGGGAACCGGGGAGCTGTTTTTT.

The J gene is TRBJ2-7, the V gene TRBV6-1; 7 bases line up with TRBD1. This CDR3 spans 14 amino acids. The V segment lost 6 bases and the J segment 3 bases; nucleotides outside the gene matches: 8. In germline, CDR1 is MNHNS, CDR2 SASEGT. CDR3 protein: CASRERDSGYEQYF. CDR3 sequence (DNA): TGTGCCAGCAGGGAAAGGGACAGCGGCTACGAGCAGTACTTC.

The rearrangement links TRBV6-1 to TRBJ2-7; TRBD1 matches at 9 bases. Germline CDR1 and CDR2: MNHNS and SASEGT. V lost 5 bases to trimming and J lost 3 bases; unmatched junction nucleotides: 5. This CDR3 is built from 14 residues. This chain's CDR3 is CASSQTGGIYEQYF. As DNA, the CDR3 is TGTGCCAGCAGTCAGACAGGGGGGATCTACGAGCAGTACTTC.

The chain is built from TRBV6-5 and TRBJ1-1, with D unresolved. V lost 0 bases to trimming and J lost 6 bases, with 17 bases between them. This CDR3 is 16 amino acids long. Germline V CDR1 and CDR2: MNHEY, SVGAGI. The CDR3 is CASSYSLLSTVSEAFF. CDR3 DNA: TGTGCCAGCAGTTACTCCCTCCTAAGTACCGTCTCTGAAGCTTTCTTT.

J is TRBJ2-3 and V is TRBV5-6, with 13 bases fitting TRBD2. V was pared by 4 bases and J by 5 bases, with 10 bases of the junction left unmatched. This CDR3 comprises 17 residues. The germline V gene encodes CDR1 SGHDT and CDR2 YYEEEE. CDR3 protein: CASSTGTSGVGGDTQYF. Written as DNA, the CDR3 is TGTGCCAGCAGCACCGGGACTAGCGGGGTGGGGGGAGATACGCAGTATTTT.

The chain couples TRBV5-6 to TRBJ1-1; TRBD1 matches 8 bases. V trimming: 3 bases; J trimming: 1 base; junction bases outside the gene matches: 11. Per the germline V gene, CDR1 is SGHDT and CDR2 is YYEEEE. The CDR3 covers 17 residues. The CDR3: CASSSGQGDAGNTEAFF. In DNA form, the CDR3 reads TGTGCCAGCAGCTCTGGACAGGGCGATGCAGGGAACACTGAAGCTTTCTTT.

The chain employs TRBV9 and TRBJ1-1; 7 bases align to TRBD1. CDR1 and CDR2 from the germline V gene are SGDLS and YYNGEE. The junction had 7 bases not matched to a gene; V was cut back by 7 bases and J by 4 bases. The CDR3 contains 13 residues. The CDR3 bases are TGTGCCAGCCAGGGACAGACTGGCACTGAAGCTTTCTTT. As protein: CASQGQTGTEAFF.

The V call is TRBV29-1, the J call TRBJ2-3, with 9 bases that match TRBD1. Germline V gives CDR1 SQVTM, CDR2 ANQGSEA. V dropped 0 bases and J dropped 4; count of bases not matched to a gene: 5. The CDR3 runs to 15 residues. The CDR3 DNA reads as TGCAGCGTTGAAGATGTCACAGGGGGCCCAGATACGCAGTATTTT. Translated: CSVEDVTGGPDTQYF.

The chain recombines TRBV10-1 with TRBJ2-5, with 9 nucleotides matching TRBD1. V trimming: 3 bases; J trimming: 5 bases; junction bases outside the gene matches: 1. This CDR3 has 13 residues. CDR1 and CDR2 from the germline V gene are WNHNN and SYGVQD (reference sequence). Here the CDR3 reads CASSDGTGETQYF. DNA for the CDR3: TGCGCCAGCAGTGACGGGACAGGGGAGACCCAGTACTTC.

This chain connects TRBV10-3 to TRBJ1-1; no reliable D call. The CDR3 has 13 residues. Germline V gives CDR1 ENHRY, CDR2 SYGVKD. Trimming took off 3 bases at V and 6 bases at J, with 11 bases between the two ends. The CDR3 bases are TGTGCCATCAGTGAAAGGACTCCACCTGAAGCTTTCTTT. Translated: CAISERTPPEAFF.

The rearrangement joins TRBV19 to TRBJ2-7; TRBD2 aligns across 8 bases. Per germline, CDR1 LNHDA and CDR2 SQIVND (reference sequence). This CDR3 spans 14 amino acids. With V trimmed by 3 bases and J by 4 bases, 5 bases remained unmatched. CDR3 coding DNA: TGTGCCAGTAGTATCACTAGCGGAGGTTACGAGCAGTACTTC. Its protein is CASSITSGGYEQYF.

This clone occurred a few times. This sequence joins TRBV6-1 and TRBJ2-1, with 8 nucleotides matching TRBD1. Germline V gene data show CDR1 as MNHNS and CDR2 as SASEGT. Trimming cost V 2 bases and J 4 bases; bases outside gene matches: 7. The CDR3 spans 16 residues. The CDR3 sequence is CASSENLGQVYNEQFF. The CDR3 bases are TGTGCCAGCAGTGAAAACTTGGGACAGGTGTACAATGAGCAGTTCTTC.

The CDR3 here is CASSFRDTEAFF. The DNA for the CDR3 is TGTGCCAGCAGCTTCCGGGACACTGAAGCTTTCTTT. The chain links TRBV7-9 to TRBJ1-1, with D uncertain. Deletions cut 3 bases from V and 3 bases from J, with 5 bases between. The CDR3 is 12 amino acids. Germline loops: CDR1 SEHNR, CDR2 FQNEAQ (reference sequence).